These T cell receptor beta chains were read from a single sample in a study of T-cell reconstitution after alpha-beta-depleted transplantation in children. TCRdb analysed the PCR reads with MiXCR anew, one entry per CDR3 protein. The sample yields some 590,000 distinct CDR3 sequences, under 12% seen once. This sample comprised PBMCs from the stem cell graft donor, obtained from the stem cell graft. These receptors were collected from a human donor who donated a stem cell graft to a child with acute myeloid leukemia. Both conserved end residues are part of each CDR3. A D gene is named only where the DNA matches it firmly. Some rows mark clone size as missing; the rest say once, few, many or name a class of expanded clone.

clone size: many; J gene: TRBJ2-1; D gene: NA; V gene: TRBV3-1; CDR3 protein: CASSPTIKINEQFF; CDR3 DNA: TGTGCCAGCAGCCCCACGATTAAGATCAATGAGCAGTTCTTC
clone size: few; J gene: TRBJ1-2; D gene: TRBD1; V gene: TRBV7-9; CDR3 protein: CASSSPGQGPSFSF; CDR3 DNA: TGTGCCAGCAGCTCCCCGGGACAGGGCCCTTCTTTCTCCTTC
clone size: NA; J gene: TRBJ2-7; D gene: TRBD2; V gene: TRBV12-3/TRBV12-4; CDR3 protein: CASRLAASSYEQYF; CDR3 DNA: TGTGCCAGCAGGCTAGCGGCAAGCTCCTACGAGCAGTACTTC
clone size: few; J gene: TRBJ2-7; D gene: NA; V gene: TRBV4-2; CDR3 protein: CASSQDVAEVYEQYF; CDR3 DNA: TGTGCCAGCAGCCAAGATGTGGCCGAAGTCTACGAGCAGTACTTC
clone size: many; J gene: TRBJ2-5; D gene: TRBD2; V gene: TRBV15; CDR3 protein: CATSFGRTSEAGETQYF; CDR3 DNA: TGTGCCACCAGTTTCGGAAGGACTAGCGAAGCCGGTGAGACCCAGTACTTC
clone size: many; J gene: TRBJ2-7; D gene: NA; V gene: TRBV11-2; CDR3 protein: CASSLSARGHEQYF; CDR3 DNA: TGTGCCAGCAGCTTGTCGGCCCGGGGGCACGAGCAGTACTTC
clone size: few; J gene: TRBJ2-3; D gene: TRBD2; V gene: TRBV20-1; CDR3 protein: CRVKAGGPGTDTQYF; CDR3 DNA: TGCAGGGTTAAAGCGGGAGGTCCAGGCACAGATACGCAGTATTTT
clone size: few; J gene: TRBJ1-5; D gene: NA; V gene: TRBV12-3/TRBV12-4; CDR3 protein: CASSAGHSSNQPQHF; CDR3 DNA: TGTGCCAGCAGTGCCGGACACAGCAGCAATCAGCCCCAGCATTTT
clone size: many; J gene: TRBJ2-1; D gene: TRBD1; V gene: TRBV6-4; CDR3 protein: CASSPGGTGRNEQFF; CDR3 DNA: TGTGCCAGCAGCCCCGGAGGGACAGGGAGGAATGAGCAGTTCTTC
clone size: NA; J gene: TRBJ2-3; D gene: NA; V gene: TRBV5-4; CDR3 protein: CASGKGSRDTQYF; CDR3 DNA: TGTGCCAGCGGGAAGGGGTCACGAGATACGCAGTATTTT
clone size: few; J gene: TRBJ2-3; D gene: TRBD2; V gene: TRBV7-2; CDR3 protein: CASTVSGGPTDTQYF; CDR3 DNA: TGTGCCAGCACCGTAAGCGGGGGCCCCACAGATACGCAGTATTTT
clone size: few; J gene: TRBJ2-1; D gene: NA; V gene: TRBV12-3/TRBV12-4; CDR3 protein: CATTPSSYNEQFF; CDR3 DNA: TGTGCCACCACCCCGAGCTCCTACAATGAGCAGTTCTTC
clone size: many; J gene: TRBJ2-2; D gene: NA; V gene: TRBV4-3; CDR3 protein: CASSQRRAGELFF; CDR3 DNA: TGCGCCAGCAGCCAACGCCGGGCCGGGGAGCTGTTTTTT
clone size: NA; J gene: TRBJ2-1; D gene: TRBD2; V gene: TRBV24-1; CDR3 protein: CATIDSIAGENNEQFF; CDR3 DNA: TGTGCCACCATTGATTCCATAGCGGGGGAGAACAATGAGCAGTTCTTC